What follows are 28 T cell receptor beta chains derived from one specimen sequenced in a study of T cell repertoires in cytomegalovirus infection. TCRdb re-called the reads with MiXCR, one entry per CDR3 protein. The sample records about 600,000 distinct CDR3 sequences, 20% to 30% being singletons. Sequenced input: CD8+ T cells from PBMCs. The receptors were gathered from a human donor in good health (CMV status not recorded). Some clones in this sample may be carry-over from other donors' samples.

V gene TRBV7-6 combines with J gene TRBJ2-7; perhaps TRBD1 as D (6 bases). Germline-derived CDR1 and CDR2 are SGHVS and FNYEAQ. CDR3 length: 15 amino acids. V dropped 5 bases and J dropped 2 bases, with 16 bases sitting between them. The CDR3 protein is CASSPRSTGPYEQYF. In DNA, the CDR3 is TGTGCCAGCAGCCCAAGGTCCACAGGGCCCTACGAGCAGTACTTC. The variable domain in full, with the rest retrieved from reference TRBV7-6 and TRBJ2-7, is GAGVSQSPRYKVTKRGQDVALRCDPISGHVSLYWYRQALGQGPEFLTYFNYEAQQDKSGLPNDRFSAERPEGSISTLTIQRTEQRDSAMYRCASSPRSTGPYEQYFGPGTRLTVT.

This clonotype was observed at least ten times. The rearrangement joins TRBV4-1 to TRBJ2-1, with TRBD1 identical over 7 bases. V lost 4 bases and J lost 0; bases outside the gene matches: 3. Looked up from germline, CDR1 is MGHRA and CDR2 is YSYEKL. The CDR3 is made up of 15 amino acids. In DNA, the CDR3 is TGCGCCAGCAGCCTACAGGGGCACTCCTACAATGAGCAGTTCTTC. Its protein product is CASSLQGHSYNEQFF.

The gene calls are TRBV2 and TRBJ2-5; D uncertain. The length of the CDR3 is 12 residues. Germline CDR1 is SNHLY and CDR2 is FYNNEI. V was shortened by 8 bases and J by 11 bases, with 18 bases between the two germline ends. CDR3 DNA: TGTGCCAGCCTTGGCTGGCAGGCGGAGCAGTACTTC. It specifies CASLGWQAEQYF.

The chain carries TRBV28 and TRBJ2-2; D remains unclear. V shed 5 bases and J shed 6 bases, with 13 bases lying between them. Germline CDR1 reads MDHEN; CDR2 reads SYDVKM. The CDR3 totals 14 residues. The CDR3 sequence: CASSGAAFSGELFF. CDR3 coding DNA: TGTGCCAGCAGTGGTGCGGCCTTCTCCGGGGAGCTGTTTTTT. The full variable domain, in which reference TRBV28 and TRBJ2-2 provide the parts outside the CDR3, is DVKVTQSSRYLVKRTGEKVFLECVQDMDHENMFWYRQDPGLGLRLIYFSYDVKMKEKGDIPEGYSVSREKKERFSLILESASTNQTSMYLCASSGAAFSGELFFGEGSRLTVL.

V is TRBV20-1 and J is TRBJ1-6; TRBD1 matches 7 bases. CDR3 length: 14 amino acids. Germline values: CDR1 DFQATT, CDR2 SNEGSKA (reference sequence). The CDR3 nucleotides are TGCAGCCCTACCCAACAGGGGAGAAATTCACCCCTCCACTTT. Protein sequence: CSPTQQGRNSPLHF.

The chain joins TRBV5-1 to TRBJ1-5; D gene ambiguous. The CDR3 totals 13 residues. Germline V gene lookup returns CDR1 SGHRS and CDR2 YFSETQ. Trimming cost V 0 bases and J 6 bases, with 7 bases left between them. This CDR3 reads CASSLGESQPQHF. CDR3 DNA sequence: TGCGCCAGCAGCTTGGGGGAGAGTCAGCCCCAGCATTTT. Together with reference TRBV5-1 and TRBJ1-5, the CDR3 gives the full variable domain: KAGVTQTPRYLIKTRGQQVTLSCSPISGHRSVSWYQQTPGQGLQFLFEYFSETQRNKGNFPGRFSGRQFSNSRSEMNVSTLELGDSALYLCASSLGESQPQHFGDGTRLSIL.

The CDR3 nucleotides read TGTGCCAGCAGTTTTTTTAGGGTCAAGGGGGAAGGGACTGAAGCTTTCTTT. This translates into CASSFFRVKGEGTEAFF. The J gene is TRBJ1-1, the V gene TRBV28; D perhaps matches TRBD1 (6 bases). This CDR3 region has 17 residues. V gave up 3 bases and J gave up 5 bases, with 22 bases separating them. Germline CDR1 reads MDHEN; CDR2 reads SYDVKM.

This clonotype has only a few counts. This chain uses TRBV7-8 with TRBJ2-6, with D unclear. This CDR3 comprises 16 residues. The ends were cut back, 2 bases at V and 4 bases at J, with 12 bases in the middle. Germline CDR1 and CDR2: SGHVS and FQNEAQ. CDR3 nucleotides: TGTGCCAGCAGCTTACGCGACTCTCCCGGGGCCAACGTCCTGACTTTC. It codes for CASSLRDSPGANVLTF.

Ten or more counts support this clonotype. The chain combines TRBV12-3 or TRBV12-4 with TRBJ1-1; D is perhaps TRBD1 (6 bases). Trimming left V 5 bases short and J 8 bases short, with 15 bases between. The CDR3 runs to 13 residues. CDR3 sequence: CASSPWGAAEAFF. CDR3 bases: TGTGCCAGCAGTCCTTGGGGGGCGGCGGAAGCTTTCTTT.

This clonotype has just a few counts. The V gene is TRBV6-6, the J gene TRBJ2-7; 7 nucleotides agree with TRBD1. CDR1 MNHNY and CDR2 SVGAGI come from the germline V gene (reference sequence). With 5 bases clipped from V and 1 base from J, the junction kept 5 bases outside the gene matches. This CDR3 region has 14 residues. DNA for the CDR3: TGTGCCAGCAGTGGCCCGGGACAGTCCTACGAGCAGTACGTC. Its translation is CASSGPGQSYEQYV.

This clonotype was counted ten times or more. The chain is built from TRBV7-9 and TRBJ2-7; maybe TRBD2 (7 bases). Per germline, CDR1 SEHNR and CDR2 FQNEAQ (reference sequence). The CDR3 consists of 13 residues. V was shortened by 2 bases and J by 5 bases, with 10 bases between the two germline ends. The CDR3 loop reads CASSLLGGHEQYF. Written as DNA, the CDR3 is TGTGCCAGCAGCTTACTCGGGGGGCACGAGCAGTACTTC.

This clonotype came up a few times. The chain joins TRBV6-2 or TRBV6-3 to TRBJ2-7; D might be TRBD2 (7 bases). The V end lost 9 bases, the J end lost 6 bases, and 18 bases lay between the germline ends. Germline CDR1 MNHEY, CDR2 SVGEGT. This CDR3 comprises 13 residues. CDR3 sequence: CASKGRGVREQYV. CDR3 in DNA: TGTGCCAGTAAAGGGAGGGGGGTTCGCGAGCAGTACGTC.

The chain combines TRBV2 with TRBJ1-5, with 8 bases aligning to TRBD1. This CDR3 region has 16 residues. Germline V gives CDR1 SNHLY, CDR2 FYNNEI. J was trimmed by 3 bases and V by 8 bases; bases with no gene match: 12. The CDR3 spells CASGHDRGGPNQPQHF. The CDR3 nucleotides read TGTGCCAGCGGACATGACAGGGGTGGCCCCAATCAGCCCCAGCATTTT.

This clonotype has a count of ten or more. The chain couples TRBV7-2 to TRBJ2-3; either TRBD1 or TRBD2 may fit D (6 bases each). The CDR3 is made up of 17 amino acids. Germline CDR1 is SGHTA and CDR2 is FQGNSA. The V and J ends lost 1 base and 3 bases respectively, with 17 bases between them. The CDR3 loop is CASSLGVGGQPTDTQYF. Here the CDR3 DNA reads TGTGCCAGCAGCTTAGGCGTCGGGGGCCAACCTACAGATACGCAGTATTTT.

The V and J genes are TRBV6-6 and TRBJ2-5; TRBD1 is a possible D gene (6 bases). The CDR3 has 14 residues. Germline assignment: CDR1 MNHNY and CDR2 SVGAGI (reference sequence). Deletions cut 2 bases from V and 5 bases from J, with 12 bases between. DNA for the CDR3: TGTGCCAGCAGTTACGTGGACAGAGGGGAGACCCAGTACTTC. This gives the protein CASSYVDRGETQYF.

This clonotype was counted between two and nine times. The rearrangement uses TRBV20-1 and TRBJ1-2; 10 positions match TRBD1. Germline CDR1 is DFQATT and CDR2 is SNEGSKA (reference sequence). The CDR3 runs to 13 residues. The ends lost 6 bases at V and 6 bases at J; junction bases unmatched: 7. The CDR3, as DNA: TGCAGTGCAGCGGGACAGGGGATAAATGGCTACACCTTC. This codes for CSAAGQGINGYTF.

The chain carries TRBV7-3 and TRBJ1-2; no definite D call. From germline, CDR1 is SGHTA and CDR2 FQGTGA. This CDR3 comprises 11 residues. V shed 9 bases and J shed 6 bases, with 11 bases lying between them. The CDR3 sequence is CARTRADGYTF. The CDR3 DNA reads TGTGCCAGGACACGAGCGGATGGCTACACCTTC.

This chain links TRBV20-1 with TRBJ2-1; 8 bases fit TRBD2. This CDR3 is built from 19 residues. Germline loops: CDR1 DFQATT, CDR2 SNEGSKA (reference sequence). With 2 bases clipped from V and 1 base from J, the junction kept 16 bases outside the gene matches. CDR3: CSARWGGAGASNSYNEQFF. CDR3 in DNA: TGCAGTGCTAGATGGGGGGGAGCGGGGGCTTCTAATTCCTACAATGAGCAGTTCTTC.

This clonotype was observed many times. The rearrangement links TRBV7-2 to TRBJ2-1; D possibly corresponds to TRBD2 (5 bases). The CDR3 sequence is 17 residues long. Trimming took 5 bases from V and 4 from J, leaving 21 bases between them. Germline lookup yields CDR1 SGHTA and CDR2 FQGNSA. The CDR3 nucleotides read TGTGCCAGCAGCCCAAACCAAATTGGACTGAGGTACAATGAGCAGTTCTTC. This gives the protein CASSPNQIGLRYNEQFF.

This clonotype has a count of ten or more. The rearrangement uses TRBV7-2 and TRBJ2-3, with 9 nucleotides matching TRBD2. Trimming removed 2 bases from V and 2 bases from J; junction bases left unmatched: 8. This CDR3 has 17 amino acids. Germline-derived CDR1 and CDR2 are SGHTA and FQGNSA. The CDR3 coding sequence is TGTGCCAGCAGCTTAAAAGCCCGACTAGCGGCCACAGATACGCAGTATTTT. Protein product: CASSLKARLAATDTQYF.

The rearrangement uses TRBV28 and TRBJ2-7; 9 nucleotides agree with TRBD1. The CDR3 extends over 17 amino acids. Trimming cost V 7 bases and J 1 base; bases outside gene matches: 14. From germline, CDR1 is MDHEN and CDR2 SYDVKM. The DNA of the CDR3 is TGTGCCAGCACTCCCACGGTTGTGACAGGGGGATCCTACGAGCAGTACGTC. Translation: CASTPTVVTGGSYEQYV.

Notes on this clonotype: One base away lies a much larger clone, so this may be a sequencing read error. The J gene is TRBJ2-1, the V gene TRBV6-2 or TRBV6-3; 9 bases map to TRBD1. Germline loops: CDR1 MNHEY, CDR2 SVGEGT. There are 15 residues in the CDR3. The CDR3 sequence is CVSSLGQGPYNEQFF. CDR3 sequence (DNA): TGTGTCAGCAGTTTGGGACAGGGCCCCTACAATGAGCAGTTCTTC.

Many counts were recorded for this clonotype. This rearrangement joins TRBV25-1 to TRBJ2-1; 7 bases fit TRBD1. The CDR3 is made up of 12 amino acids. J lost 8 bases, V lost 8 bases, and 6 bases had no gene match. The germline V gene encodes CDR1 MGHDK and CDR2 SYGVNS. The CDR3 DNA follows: TGTGCCAGCCGACAGGGTATGCATGAGCAGTTCTTC. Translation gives CASRQGMHEQFF.

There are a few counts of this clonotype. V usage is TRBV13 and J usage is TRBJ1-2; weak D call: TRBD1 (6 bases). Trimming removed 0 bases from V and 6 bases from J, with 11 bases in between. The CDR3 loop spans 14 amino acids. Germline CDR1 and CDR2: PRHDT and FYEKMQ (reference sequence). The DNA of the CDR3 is TGTGCCAGCAGCTTAGGTAGGGGGTACGATGGCTACACCTTC. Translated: CASSLGRGYDGYTF.

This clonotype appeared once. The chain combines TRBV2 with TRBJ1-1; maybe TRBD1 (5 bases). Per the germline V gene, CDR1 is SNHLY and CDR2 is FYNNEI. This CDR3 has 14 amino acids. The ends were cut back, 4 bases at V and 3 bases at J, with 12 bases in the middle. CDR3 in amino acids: CASSVRGGYTEAFF. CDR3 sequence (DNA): TGTGCCAGCAGTGTTAGGGGAGGGTACACTGAAGCTTTCTTT.

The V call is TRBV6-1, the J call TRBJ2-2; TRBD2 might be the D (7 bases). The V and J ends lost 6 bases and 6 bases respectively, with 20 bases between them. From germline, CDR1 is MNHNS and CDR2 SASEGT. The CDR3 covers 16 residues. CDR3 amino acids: CASSGEGGRVAGELFF. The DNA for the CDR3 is TGTGCCAGCAGCGGAGAGGGGGGGCGCGTGGCCGGGGAGCTGTTTTTT.

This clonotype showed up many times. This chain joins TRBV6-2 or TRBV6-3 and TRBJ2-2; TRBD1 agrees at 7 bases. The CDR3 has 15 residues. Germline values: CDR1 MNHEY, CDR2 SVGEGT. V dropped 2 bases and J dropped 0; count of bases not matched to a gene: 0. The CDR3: CASSYGTANTGELFF. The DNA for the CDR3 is TGTGCCAGCAGTTACGGGACAGCGAACACCGGGGAGCTGTTTTTT.

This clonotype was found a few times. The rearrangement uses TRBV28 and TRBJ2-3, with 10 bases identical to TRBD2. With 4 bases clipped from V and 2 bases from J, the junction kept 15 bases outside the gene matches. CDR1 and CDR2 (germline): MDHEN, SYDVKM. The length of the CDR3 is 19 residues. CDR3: CASSYPPSLAGVLTDTQYF. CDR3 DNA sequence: TGTGCCAGCAGTTATCCCCCCTCCCTAGCGGGGGTCCTCACAGATACGCAGTATTTT. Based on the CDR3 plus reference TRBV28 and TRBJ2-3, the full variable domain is DVKVTQSSRYLVKRTGEKVFLECVQDMDHENMFWYRQDPGLGLRLIYFSYDVKMKEKGDIPEGYSVSREKKERFSLILESASTNQTSMYLCASSYPPSLAGVLTDTQYFGPGTRLTVL.